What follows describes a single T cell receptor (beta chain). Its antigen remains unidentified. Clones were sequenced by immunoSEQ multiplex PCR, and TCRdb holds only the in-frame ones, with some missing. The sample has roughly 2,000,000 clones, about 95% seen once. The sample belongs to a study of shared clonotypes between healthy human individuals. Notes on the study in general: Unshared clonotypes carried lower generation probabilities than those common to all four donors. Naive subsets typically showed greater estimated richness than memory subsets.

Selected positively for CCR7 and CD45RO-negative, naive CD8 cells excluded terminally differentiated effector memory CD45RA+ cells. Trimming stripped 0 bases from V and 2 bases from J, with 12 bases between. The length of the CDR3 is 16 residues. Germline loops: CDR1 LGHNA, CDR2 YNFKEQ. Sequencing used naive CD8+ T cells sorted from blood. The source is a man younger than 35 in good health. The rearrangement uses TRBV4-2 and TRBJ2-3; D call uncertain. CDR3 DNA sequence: TGTGCCAGCAGCCAAGAGGCGTCCCCAATCACAGATACGCAGTATTTT. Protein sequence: CASSQEASPITDTQYF.